This TCR beta chain appears in the sequencing data of a study of post-analysis software for immune sequencing data. Study-wide results and limits: F measure grouped same-batch samples tightly together.

Built from TCR beta cDNA, the libraries had unique molecular identifiers in them. TCRdb itself ran the PCR reads through MiXCR, one entry per CDR3 protein. The sample comprises 600,000 to 700,000 distinct CDR3 sequences, approximately 59% of which are singletons, and approximately 10% rests with the top ten. With respect to this clonotype: No antigen is known for it.

The clonotype originates from a girl aged 2-10 years with multiple sclerosis. Sequenced sample: blood.

DNA of the CDR3: TGCAGCGTTTCCCGGACAGGGGCGAACACTGAAGCTTTCTTT. Its translation is CSVSRTGANTEAFF. This chain joins TRBV29-1 and TRBJ1-1, with 9 bases that match TRBD1. The J segment lost 1 base and the V segment lost 5 bases, leaving 5 bases of the junction unmatched. The CDR3 loop spans 14 amino acids. Germline-derived CDR1 and CDR2 are SQVTM and ANQGSEA.